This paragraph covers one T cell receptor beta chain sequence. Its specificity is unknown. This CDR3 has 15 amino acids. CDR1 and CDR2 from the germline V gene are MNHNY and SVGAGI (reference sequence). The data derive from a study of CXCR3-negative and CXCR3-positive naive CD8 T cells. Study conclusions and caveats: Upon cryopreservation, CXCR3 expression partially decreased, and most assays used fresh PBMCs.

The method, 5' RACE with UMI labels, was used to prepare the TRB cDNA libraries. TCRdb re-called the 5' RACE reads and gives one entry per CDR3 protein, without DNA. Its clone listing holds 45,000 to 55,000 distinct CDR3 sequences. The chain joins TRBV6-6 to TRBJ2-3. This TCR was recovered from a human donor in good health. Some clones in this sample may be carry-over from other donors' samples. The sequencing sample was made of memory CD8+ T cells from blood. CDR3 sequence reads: CASSYLTRSTDTQYF.